A single sample gave rise to the 3 T cell receptor beta chains below, sequenced in a study of response to subunit inactivated influenza vaccine. Each CDR3 protein is one row after TCRdb ran MiXCR on the RT-PCR reads. Among around 710,000 distinct CDR3 sequences, approximately 15% were seen once, and the ten largest hold 6% to 7%. The material was PBMCs from blood, obtained approximately 15 days before vaccination. These receptors were taken from a man aged 50-60 years who received an inactivated influenza vaccine.

There are a few counts of this clonotype. The chain joins TRBV5-1 to TRBJ1-1, with D tentatively TRBD1 (6 bases). Germline V gene sequence: CDR1 SGHRS, CDR2 YFSETQ. This CDR3 contains 16 residues. V lost 4 bases to trimming and J lost 3 bases, with 19 bases between them. CDR3 coding DNA: TGCGCCAGCAGCATGACCGGGGGGCTGATAGACACTGAAGCTTTCTTT. It encodes CASSMTGGLIDTEAFF. Looking up the rest from reference TRBV5-1 and TRBJ1-1 gives the full variable domain: KAGVTQTPRYLIKTRGQQVTLSCSPISGHRSVSWYQQTPGQGLQFLFEYFSETQRNKGNFPGRFSGRQFSNSRSEMNVSTLELGDSALYLCASSMTGGLIDTEAFFGQGTRLTVV.

A few counts support this clonotype. DNA of the CDR3: TGTGCCAGCAGCTTATCGACAGGGGGCGAGACCCAGTACTTC. The encoded protein is CASSLSTGGETQYF. The chain recombines TRBV7-2 with TRBJ2-5; TRBD1 aligns across 10 bases. The CDR3 has 14 residues. The trim removed 2 bases at V and 5 bases at J, leaving 2 bases unmatched. Germline CDR1 is SGHTA and CDR2 is FQGNSA.

The chain has TRBV11-1 and TRBJ2-3; D is unclear. Germline lookup yields CDR1 SGHAT and CDR2 FQDESV (reference sequence). The CDR3 loop spans 16 amino acids. V lost 0 bases and J lost 0, with 10 bases in between. Here the CDR3 DNA reads TGTGCCAGCAGCTTAGCGCAGGATTCTAGCACAGATACGCAGTATTTT. Amino acids: CASSLAQDSSTDTQYF.